This TCR beta chain was sequenced during a study of shared clonotypes between healthy human individuals. Findings of the study overall: Larger richness was generally estimated for naive than memory subsets. The study found lower generation probabilities in non-shared clonotypes than in those shared by all four donors. Rarefaction showed sorted-subset sequencing was incomplete despite large depth.

Sequencing used immunoSEQ multiplex PCR; TCRdb keeps in-frame clones, though not all of them. The sample comprises around 2.1 million clones, just over 90% of which are singletons, and roughly 1.7% rests with the top ten. CDR3 length: 16 amino acids. V lost 8 bases and J lost 9; bases outside the gene matches: 18. Germline V gene data show CDR1 as MNHEY and CDR2 as SMNVEV (reference sequence). As regards this clone: Its antigen is currently unknown.

CD45RO-negative CD8 cells positively selected for CCR7 made up the naive population, which excluded terminally differentiated effector memory CD45RA+ cells. Donation came from healthy HIV-negative adults that had no recent acute infections or vaccinations. Sequencing was performed on naive CD8+ T cells from PBMCs. The receptor was derived from a young man in good health. Some clones in this sample may be carry-over from other donors' samples. The rearrangement joins TRBV27 to TRBJ2-1; the match to TRBD2 covers 8 bases. CDR3 region: CASVLSAGDSVGEQFF. As DNA, the CDR3 is TGTGCCAGCGTCCTCTCAGCGGGAGACTCGGTTGGTGAGCAGTTCTTC.